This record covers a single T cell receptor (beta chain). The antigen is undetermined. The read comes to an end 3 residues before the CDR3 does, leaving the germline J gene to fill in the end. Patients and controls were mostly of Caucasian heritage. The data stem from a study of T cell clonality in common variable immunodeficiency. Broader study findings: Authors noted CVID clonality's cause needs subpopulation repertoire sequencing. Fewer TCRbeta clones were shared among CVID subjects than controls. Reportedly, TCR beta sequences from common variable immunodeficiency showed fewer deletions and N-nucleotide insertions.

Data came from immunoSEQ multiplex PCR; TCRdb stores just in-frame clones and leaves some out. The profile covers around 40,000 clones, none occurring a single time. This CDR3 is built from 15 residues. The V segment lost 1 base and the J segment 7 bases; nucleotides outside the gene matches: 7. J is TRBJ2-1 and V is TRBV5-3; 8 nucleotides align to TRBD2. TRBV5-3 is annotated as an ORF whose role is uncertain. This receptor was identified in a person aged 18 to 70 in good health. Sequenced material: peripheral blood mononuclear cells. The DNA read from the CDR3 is TGTGCCAGAAGCTTGCCCGGTCGGGGGGGTAATGAG. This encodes CARSLPGRGGNE. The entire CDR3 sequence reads CARSLPGRGGNEQFF.